These T cell receptor beta chains were read from a single sample in a study of cytomegalovirus exposure and HLA in healthy donors. Generated by immunoSEQ multiplex PCR, the TCRdb table keeps only in-frame clones and is missing some. The repertoire has 100,000 or so clones, over 80% of them found once; the top ten carry around 2.6%. Material for sequencing was PBMCs. The receptor source for this set is a man aged 40-55 years in good health and CMV-seronegative. Each CDR3 is given with its conserved first and last residue. A D gene is named only where the DNA matches it firmly. The size field is filled for only some rows; it gives once, few, many or a size class.

d_gene	v_gene	abundance	j_gene	len	CDR3aa	CDR3nt
.	TRBV9	.	TRBJ2-3	15	CASSPGTSGTDTQYF	TGTGCCAGCAGCCCCGGGACTTCAGGCACAGATACGCAGTATTTT
.	TRBV5-6	.	TRBJ2-7	14	CASSLGAGVGEQYF	TGTGCCAGCAGCTTGGGGGCAGGGGTGGGCGAGCAGTACTTC
.	TRBV19	.	TRBJ1-2	17	CASSILTGVGGSYGYTF	TGTGCCAGTAGTATCCTAACAGGAGTCGGCGGCTCCTATGGCTACACCTTC
.	TRBV5-4	.	TRBJ2-4	13	CASSSEGRNIQYF	TGTGCCAGCAGCTCGGAGGGTCGGAACATTCAGTACTTC
.	TRBV6-6	.	TRBJ1-1	14	CASRRTEMNTEAFF	TGTGCCAGCAGACGGACAGAAATGAACACTGAAGCTTTCTTT
.	TRBV30	.	TRBJ1-2	14	CAWSVIDRQYGYTF	TGTGCCTGGAGTGTTATTGACAGACAATATGGCTACACCTTC
TRBD1	TRBV18	.	TRBJ1-6	17	CASSLPDRGGRSSPLHF	TGTGCCAGCTCACTCCCGGACAGGGGAGGAAGGAGTTCACCCCTCCACTTT
.	TRBV7-9	.	TRBJ1-6	12	CASSFGEGPLHF	TGTGCCAGCAGCTTCGGAGAGGGACCCCTCCACTTT
TRBD1	TRBV15	.	TRBJ1-1	18	CATSRDQAEGGFNTEAFF	TGTGCCACCAGCAGAGACCAAGCCGAAGGGGGCTTCAACACTGAAGCTTTCTTT
.	TRBV4-1	once	TRBJ1-2	13	CASSPGADYGYTF	TGCGCCAGCAGCCCGGGAGCCGACTATGGCTACACCTTC
TRBD1	TRBV5-1	once	TRBJ2-7	14	CASSSGQGGDEQYF	TGCGCCAGCAGCTCGGGACAGGGGGGGGACGAGCAGTACTTC
.	TRBV4-2	.	TRBJ2-1	14	CASSQGLDYNEQFF	TGTGCCAGCAGCCAAGGACTCGACTACAATGAGCAGTTCTTC
.	TRBV9	.	TRBJ1-6	14	CASSVEPVNSPLHF	TGTGCCAGCAGCGTAGAGCCCGTGAATTCACCCCTCCACTTT
TRBD2	TRBV5-4	.	TRBJ2-3	14	CASSSAGGEDTQYF	TGTGCCAGCAGCTCAGCGGGGGGTGAGGATACGCAGTATTTT
.	TRBV21-1	.	TRBJ2-7	13	CASRTGRLYEQYF	TGTGCCAGCAGGACAGGTAGACTCTACGAGCAGTACTTC
.	TRBV5-4	few	TRBJ1-2	15	CASRRAEGGNYGYTF	TGTGCCAGCAGGCGGGCGGAGGGGGGGAACTATGGCTACACCTTC
TRBD1	TRBV7-9	.	TRBJ2-7	15	CASSLGSGTGYEQYF	TGTGCCAGCAGCTTAGGGTCTGGGACAGGTTACGAGCAGTACTTC
TRBD1	TRBV27	once	TRBJ1-4	13	CASSPSTGEKLFF	TGTGCCAGCAGTCCCTCGACAGGGGAAAAACTGTTTTTT
.	TRBV6-5	.	TRBJ1-2	14	CASSHEDHSSGYTF	TGTGCCAGCAGTCACGAGGATCATTCCTCTGGCTACACCTTC
.	TRBV7-2	few	TRBJ1-2	16	CASSLVFRALNYGYTF	TGTGCCAGCAGCTTAGTTTTCAGGGCCCTTAACTATGGCTACACCTTC
TRBD1	TRBV27	.	TRBJ2-7	14	CASSLGTGAYEQYF	TGTGCCAGCAGTTTAGGGACAGGGGCCTACGAGCAGTACTTC
TRBD2	TRBV11-3	.	TRBJ2-1	20	CASSLVSLAGGLLSDNEQFF	TGTGCCAGCAGCTTAGTCTCACTAGCGGGGGGGCTCTTAAGTGACAATGAGCAGTTCTTC
.	TRBV6-4	.	TRBJ1-5	14	CASMRTGKNQPQHF	TGTGCCAGCATGAGAACAGGAAAGAATCAGCCCCAGCATTTT